This entry concerns a single TCR beta chain. Only in-frame clones appear in the TCRdb table, and some are missing; sequencing was by immunoSEQ multiplex PCR. This table has some 14,000 clones, around four fifths appearing once. The record originates from a study of technical replicates of blood from a handful of donors. The TCR comes from a human donor in good health. The specimen was PBMCs.

DNA of the CDR3: TGCAGCGTCAGCATGGCTAGCGGGCAAAGGGAGCAGTACTTC. Protein product: CSVSMASGQREQYF. J is TRBJ2-7 and V is TRBV29-1, with TRBD2 matching over 8 bases. Germline V gene data show CDR1 as SQVTM and CDR2 as ANQGSEA. With 6 bases clipped from V and 7 bases from J, the junction kept 14 bases outside the gene matches. The CDR3 length is 14 residues.